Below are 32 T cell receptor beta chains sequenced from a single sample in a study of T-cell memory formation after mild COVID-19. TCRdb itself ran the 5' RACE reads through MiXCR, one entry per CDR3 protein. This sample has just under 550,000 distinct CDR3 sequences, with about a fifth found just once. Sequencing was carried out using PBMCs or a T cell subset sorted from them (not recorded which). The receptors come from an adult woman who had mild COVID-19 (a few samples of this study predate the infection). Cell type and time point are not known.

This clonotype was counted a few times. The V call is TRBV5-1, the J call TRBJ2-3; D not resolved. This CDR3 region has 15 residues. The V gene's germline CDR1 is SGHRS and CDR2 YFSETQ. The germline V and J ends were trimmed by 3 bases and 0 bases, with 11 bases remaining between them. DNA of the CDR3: TGCGCCAGCAGCTCCCTTCTGGGAAGCACAGATACGCAGTATTTT. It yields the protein CASSSLLGSTDTQYF. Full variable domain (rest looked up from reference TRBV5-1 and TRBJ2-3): KAGVTQTPRYLIKTRGQQVTLSCSPISGHRSVSWYQQTPGQGLQFLFEYFSETQRNKGNFPGRFSGRQFSNSRSEMNVSTLELGDSALYLCASSSLLGSTDTQYFGPGTRLTVL.

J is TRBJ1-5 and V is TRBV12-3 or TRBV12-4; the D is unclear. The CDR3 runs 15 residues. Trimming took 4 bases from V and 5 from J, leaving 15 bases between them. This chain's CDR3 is CASSSRREGDQPQHF. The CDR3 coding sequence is TGTGCCAGCAGTTCCAGGAGGGAGGGCGATCAGCCCCAGCATTTT.

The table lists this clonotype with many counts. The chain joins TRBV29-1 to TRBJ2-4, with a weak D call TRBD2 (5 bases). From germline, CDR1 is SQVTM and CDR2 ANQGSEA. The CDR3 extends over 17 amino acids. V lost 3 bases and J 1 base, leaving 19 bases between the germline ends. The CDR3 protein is CSVEASTRSGAKNIQYF. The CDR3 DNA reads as TGCAGCGTTGAGGCTAGCACCCGATCCGGGGCCAAAAACATTCAGTACTTC. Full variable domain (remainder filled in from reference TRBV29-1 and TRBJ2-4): SAVISQKPSRDICQRGTSLTIQCQVDSQVTMMFWYRQQPGQSLTLIATANQGSEATYESGFVIDKFPISRPNLTFSTLTVSNMSPEDSSIYLCSVEASTRSGAKNIQYFGAGTRLSVL.

Written as DNA, the CDR3 is TGTGCCAGCAGTTTCAGACAGGGAGTTCTTTACGAGCAGTACTTC. Amino acid sequence: CASSFRQGVLYEQYF. The chain links TRBV6-2 or TRBV6-3 to TRBJ2-7, with 7 bases identical to TRBD1. The CDR3 extends over 15 amino acids. CDR1 and CDR2 from the germline V gene are MNHEY and SVGEGT. V lost 4 bases, J lost 4 bases, and 10 bases stayed unmatched.

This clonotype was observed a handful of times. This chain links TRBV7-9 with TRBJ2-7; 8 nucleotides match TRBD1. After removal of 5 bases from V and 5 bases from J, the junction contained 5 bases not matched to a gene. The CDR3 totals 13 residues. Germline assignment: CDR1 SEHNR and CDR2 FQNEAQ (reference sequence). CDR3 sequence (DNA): TGTGCCAGCAGCCTCGGACAGGGACACGAGCAGTACTTC. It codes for CASSLGQGHEQYF.

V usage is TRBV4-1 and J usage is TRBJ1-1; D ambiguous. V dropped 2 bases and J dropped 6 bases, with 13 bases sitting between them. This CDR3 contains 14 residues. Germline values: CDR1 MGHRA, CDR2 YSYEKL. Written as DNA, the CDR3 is TGCGCCAGCAGCCAACCCCGGGAGGCGGCTGAAGCTTTCTTT. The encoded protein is CASSQPREAAEAFF.

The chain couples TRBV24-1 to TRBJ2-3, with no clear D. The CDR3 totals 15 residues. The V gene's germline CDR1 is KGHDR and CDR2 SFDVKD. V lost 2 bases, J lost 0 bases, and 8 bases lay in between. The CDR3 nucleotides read TGTGCCACCAGTGATTGGGTAACTAGCACAGATACGCAGTATTTT. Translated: CATSDWVTSTDTQYF.

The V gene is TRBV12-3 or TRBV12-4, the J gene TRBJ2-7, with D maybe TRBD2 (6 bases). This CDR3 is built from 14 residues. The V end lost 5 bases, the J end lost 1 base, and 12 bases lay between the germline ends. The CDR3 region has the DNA TGTGCCAGCAGTCCTTCGGCGGGATCCTACGAGCAGTACTTC. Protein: CASSPSAGSYEQYF.

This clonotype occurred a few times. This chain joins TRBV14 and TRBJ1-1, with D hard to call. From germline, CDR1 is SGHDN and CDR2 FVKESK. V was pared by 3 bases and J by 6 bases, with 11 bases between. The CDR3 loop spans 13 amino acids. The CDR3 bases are TGTGCCAGCAGCCACACGATTTCAGCTGAAGCTTTCTTT. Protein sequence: CASSHTISAEAFF.

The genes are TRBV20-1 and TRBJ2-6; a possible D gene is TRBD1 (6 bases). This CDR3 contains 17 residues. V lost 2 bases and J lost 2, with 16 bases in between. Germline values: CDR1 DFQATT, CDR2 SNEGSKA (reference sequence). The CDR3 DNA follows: TGCAGTGCTAGAAAGACAGGTGGATTAGCTGGGGCCAACGTCCTGACTTTC. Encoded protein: CSARKTGGLAGANVLTF.

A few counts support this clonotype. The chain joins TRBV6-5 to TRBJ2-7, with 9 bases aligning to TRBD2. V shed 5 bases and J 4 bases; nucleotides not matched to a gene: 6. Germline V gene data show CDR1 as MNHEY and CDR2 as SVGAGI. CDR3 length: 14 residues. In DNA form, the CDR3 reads TGTGCCAGCAGTGCCAGCGGGAGGTCTTACGAGCAGTACTTC. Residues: CASSASGRSYEQYF.

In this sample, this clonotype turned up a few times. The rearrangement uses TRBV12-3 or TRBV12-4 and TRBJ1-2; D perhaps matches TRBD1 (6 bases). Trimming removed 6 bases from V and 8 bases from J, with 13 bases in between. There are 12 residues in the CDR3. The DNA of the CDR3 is TGTGCCAGCAGGACGAGGGGGGACGGCTACACCTTC. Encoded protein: CASRTRGDGYTF.

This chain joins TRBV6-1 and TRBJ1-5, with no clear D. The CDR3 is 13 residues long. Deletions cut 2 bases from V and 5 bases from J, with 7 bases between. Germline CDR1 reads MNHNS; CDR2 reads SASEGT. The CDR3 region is CASSELRDQPQHF. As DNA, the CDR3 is TGTGCCAGCAGTGAACTAAGGGATCAGCCCCAGCATTTT.

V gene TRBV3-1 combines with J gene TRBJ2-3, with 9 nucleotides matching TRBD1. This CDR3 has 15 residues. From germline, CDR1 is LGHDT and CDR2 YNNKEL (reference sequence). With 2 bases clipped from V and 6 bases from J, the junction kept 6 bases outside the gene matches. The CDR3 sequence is CASSQITGGSDTQYF. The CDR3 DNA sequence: TGTGCCAGCAGCCAAATTACAGGGGGCTCGGATACGCAGTATTTT.

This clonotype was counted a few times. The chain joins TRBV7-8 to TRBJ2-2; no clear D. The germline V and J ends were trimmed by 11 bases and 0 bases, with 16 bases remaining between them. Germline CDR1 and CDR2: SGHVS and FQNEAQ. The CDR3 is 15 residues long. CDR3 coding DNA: TGTGCCTACAAGAGTCAGTTGGCGAACACCGGGGAGCTGTTTTTT. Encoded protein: CAYKSQLANTGELFF.

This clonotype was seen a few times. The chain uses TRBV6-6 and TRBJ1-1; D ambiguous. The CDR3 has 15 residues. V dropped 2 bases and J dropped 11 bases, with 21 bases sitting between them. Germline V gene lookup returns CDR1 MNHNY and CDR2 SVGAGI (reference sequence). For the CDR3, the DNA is TGTGCCAGCAGTTACAATGGAGGGCAACAAGGTGGGGCTTTCTTT. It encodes CASSYNGGQQGGAFF.

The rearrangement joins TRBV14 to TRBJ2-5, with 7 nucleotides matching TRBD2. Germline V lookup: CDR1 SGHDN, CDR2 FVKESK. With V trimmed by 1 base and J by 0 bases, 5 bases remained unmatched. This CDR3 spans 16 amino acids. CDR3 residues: CASSQGQRGDQETQYF. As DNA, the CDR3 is TGTGCCAGCAGCCAAGGCCAGCGGGGAGACCAAGAGACCCAGTACTTC.

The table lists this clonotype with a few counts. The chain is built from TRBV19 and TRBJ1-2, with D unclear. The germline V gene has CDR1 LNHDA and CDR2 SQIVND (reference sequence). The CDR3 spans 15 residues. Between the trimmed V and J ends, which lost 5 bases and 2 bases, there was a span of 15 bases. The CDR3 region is CASSSSPLPNYGYTF. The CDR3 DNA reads TGTGCCAGTAGTTCTTCTCCGCTCCCGAACTATGGCTACACCTTC.

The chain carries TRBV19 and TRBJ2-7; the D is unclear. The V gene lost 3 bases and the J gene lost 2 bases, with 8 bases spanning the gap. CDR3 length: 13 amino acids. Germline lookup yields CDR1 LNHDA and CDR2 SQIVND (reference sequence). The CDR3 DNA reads TGTGCCAGTAGTATTTCCAGAACCTACGAGCAGTACTTC. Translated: CASSISRTYEQYF.

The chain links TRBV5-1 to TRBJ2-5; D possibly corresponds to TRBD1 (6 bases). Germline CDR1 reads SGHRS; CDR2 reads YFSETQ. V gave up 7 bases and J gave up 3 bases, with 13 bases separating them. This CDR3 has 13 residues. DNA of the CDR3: TGCGCCAGCGGTCTACAGGGAGAAGAGACCCAGTACTTC. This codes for CASGLQGEETQYF.

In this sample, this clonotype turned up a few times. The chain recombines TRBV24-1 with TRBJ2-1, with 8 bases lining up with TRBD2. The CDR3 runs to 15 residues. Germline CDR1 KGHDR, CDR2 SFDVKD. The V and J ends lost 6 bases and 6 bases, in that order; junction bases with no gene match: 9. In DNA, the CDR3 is TGTGCCACCAGTCACGCCGGGAGGGTCCTCAATGAGCAGTTCTTC. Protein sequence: CATSHAGRVLNEQFF.

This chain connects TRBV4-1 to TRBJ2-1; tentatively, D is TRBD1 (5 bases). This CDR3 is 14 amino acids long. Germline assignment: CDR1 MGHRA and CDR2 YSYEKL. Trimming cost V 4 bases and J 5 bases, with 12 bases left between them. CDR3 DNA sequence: TGCGCCAGCAGCCTAACCCCGACAGACAATGAGCAGTTCTTC. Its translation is CASSLTPTDNEQFF.

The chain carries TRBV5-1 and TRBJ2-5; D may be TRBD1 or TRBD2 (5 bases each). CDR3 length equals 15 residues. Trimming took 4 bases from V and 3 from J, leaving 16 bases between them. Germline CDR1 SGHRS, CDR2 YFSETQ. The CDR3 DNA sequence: TGCGCCAGCAGCAACCTCGCGTTGGGGGAAGAGACCCAGTACTTC. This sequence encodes CASSNLALGEETQYF.

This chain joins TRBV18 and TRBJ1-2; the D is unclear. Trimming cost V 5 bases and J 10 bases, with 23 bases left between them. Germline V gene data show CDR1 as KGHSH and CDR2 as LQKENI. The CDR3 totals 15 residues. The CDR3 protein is CASSEGQQVVLAYTF. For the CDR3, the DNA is TGTGCCAGCTCAGAAGGGCAGCAGGTTGTGTTAGCCTACACCTTC.

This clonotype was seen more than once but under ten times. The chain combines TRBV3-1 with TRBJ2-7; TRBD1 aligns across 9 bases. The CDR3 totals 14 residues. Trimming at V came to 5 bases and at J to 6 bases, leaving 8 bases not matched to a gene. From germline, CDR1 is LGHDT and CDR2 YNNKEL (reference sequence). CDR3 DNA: TGTGCCAGCAGCTTTTCGGACAGGGGACCCGAGCAGTACTTC. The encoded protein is CASSFSDRGPEQYF.

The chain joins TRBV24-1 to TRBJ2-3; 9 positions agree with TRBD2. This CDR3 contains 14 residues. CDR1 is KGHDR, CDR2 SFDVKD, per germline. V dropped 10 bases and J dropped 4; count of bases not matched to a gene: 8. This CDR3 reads CATCSGRSADTQYF. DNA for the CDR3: TGTGCCACTTGTAGCGGGAGATCTGCAGATACGCAGTATTTT.

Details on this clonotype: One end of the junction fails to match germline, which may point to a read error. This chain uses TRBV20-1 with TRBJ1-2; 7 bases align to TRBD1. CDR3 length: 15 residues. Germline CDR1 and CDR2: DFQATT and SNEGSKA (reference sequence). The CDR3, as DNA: TGCAGTGCTAGAGACCGGACAGGACTAAACTATGGCCACACCTTC. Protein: CSARDRTGLNYGHTF.

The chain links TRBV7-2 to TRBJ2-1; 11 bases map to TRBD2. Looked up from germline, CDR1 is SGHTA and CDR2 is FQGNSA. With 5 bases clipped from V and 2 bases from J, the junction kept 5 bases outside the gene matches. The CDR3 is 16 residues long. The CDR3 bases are TGTGCCAGCAGCGCACTAGCGGGAGCAACCTACAATGAGCAGTTCTTC. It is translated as CASSALAGATYNEQFF.

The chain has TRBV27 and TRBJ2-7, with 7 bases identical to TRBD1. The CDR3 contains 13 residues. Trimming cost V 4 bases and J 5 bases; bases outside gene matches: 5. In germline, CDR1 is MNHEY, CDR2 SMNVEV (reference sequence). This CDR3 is CASSWEQGNEQYF. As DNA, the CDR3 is TGTGCCAGCAGTTGGGAACAGGGGAACGAGCAGTACTTC.

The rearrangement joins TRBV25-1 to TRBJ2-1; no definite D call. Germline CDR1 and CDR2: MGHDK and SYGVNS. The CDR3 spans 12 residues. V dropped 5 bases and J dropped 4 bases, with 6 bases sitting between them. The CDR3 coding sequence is TGTGCCAGCAGTCCTAAGTACAATGAGCAGTTCTTC. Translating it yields CASSPKYNEQFF.

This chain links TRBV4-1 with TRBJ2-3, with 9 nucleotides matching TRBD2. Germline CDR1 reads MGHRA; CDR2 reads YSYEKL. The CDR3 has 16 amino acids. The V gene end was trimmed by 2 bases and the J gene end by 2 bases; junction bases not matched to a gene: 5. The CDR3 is CASSQPIAGVTDTQYF. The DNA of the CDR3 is TGCGCCAGCAGCCAACCCATAGCGGGGGTCACAGATACGCAGTATTTT.

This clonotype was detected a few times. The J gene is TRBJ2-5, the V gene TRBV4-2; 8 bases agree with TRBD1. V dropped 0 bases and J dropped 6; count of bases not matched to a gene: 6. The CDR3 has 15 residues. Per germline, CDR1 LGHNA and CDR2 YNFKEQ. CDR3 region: CASSQEDDRGQTQYF. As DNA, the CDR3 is TGTGCCAGCAGCCAAGAAGACGACAGGGGTCAGACCCAGTACTTC.